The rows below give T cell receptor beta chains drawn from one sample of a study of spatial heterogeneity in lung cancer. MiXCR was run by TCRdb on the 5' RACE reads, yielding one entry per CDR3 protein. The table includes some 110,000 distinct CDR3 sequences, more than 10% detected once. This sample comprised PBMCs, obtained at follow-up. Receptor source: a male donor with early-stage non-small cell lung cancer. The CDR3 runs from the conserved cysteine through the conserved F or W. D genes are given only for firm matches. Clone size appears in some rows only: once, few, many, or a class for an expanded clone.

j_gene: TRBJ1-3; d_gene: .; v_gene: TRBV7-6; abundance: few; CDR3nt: TGTGCCAGCAGCTTGGCCCGGGGGGCGGCCGGAAACACCATATATTTT; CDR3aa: CASSLARGAAGNTIYF
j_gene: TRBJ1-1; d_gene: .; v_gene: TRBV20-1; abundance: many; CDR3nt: TGCAGTGCAAACAGGTTGAACACTGAAGCTTTCTTT; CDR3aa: CSANRLNTEAFF
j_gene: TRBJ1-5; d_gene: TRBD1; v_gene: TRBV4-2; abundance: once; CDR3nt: TGTGCCAGCAGCCAGGCAACAGGGGGGGATCAGCCCCAGCATTTT; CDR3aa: CASSQATGGDQPQHF
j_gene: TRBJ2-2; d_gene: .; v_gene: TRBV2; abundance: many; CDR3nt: TGTGCCAGCAGTGTACACGAACGAGGGGAGCTGTTTTTT; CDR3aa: CASSVHERGELFF
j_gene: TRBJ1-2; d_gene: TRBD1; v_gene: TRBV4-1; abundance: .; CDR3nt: TGCGCCAGCAGCCAATCGGAGGGGGCGAACTATGGCTACACCTTC; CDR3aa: CASSQSEGANYGYTF
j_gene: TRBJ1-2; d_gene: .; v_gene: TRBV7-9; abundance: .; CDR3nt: TGTGCCAGCAGGAGCTCCGGGGGCTACACCTTC; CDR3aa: CASRSSGGYTF
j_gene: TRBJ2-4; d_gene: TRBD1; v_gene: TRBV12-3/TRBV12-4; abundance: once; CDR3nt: TGTGCCAGCAGCGACAGGGGTTACATTCAGTACTTC; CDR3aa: CASSDRGYIQYF
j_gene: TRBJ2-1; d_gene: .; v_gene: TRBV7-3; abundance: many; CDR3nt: TGTGCCAGCTCCCCGGGGTGGGCCAATGAGCAGTTCTTC; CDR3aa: CASSPGWANEQFF
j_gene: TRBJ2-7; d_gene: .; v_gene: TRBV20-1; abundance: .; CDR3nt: TGCAGTGCGAATACAGGCGTAAACCGCTACGAGCAGTACTTC; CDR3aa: CSANTGVNRYEQYF
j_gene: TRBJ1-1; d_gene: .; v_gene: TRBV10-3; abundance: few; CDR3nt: TGTGCCACCCAAAAGGACACTGAAGCTTTCTTT; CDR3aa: CATQKDTEAFF
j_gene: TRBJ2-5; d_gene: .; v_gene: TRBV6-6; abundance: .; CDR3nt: TGTGCCAGCAGTTCCTCGGTCTCGGAGACCCAGTACTTC; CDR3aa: CASSSSVSETQYF
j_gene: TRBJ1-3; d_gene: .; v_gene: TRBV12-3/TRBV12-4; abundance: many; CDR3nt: TGTGCCAGCAGTTTAATGACGACTGGAAACACCATATATTTT; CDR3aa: CASSLMTTGNTIYF
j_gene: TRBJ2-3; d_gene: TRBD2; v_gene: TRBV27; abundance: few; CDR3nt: TGTGCCAGCAGTTTAGCCGGGGGGATTAGCACAGATACGCAGTATTTT; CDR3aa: CASSLAGGISTDTQYF
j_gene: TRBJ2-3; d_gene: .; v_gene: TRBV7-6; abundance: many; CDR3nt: TGTGCCAGCAGCTTAGCGCCTGGACCCACAGATACGCAGTATTTT; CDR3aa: CASSLAPGPTDTQYF
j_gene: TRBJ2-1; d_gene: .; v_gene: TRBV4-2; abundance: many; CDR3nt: TGTGCCAGCAGCCAAGCCGATAGGGGGAGTAGCTCCTACAATGAGCAGTTCTTC; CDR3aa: CASSQADRGSSSYNEQFF
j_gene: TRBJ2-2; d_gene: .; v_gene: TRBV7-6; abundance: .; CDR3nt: TGTGCCAGCAGCCAGAGTGGATCCGGGGAGCTGTTTTTT; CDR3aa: CASSQSGSGELFF
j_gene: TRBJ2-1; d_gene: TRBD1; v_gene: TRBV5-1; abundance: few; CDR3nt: TGCGCCAGCAGCCCCGAGGGACAGGTCTACAATGAGCAGTTCTTC; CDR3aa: CASSPEGQVYNEQFF
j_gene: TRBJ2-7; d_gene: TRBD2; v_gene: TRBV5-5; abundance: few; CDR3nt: TGTGCCAGCAGCGCTGGGACTAGCGGGGGGTACGAGCAGTACTTC; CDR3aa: CASSAGTSGGYEQYF
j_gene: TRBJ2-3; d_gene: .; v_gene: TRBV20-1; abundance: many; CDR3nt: TGCAGTGCTAGTAGGGGGACCCCAGATACGCAGTATTTT; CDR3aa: CSASRGTPDTQYF
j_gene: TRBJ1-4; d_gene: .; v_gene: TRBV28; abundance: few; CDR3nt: TGTGCCAGCAGTGGATTAGGTGCAACTAATGAAAAACTGTTTTTT; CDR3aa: CASSGLGATNEKLFF
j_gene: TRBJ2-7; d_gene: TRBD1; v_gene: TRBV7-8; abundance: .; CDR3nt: TGTGCCAGCAGCCTGGACAGGGTCAACGAGCAGTACTTC; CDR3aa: CASSLDRVNEQYF
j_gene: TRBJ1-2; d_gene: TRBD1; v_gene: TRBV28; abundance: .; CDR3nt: TGTGCCAGCAGTAGTCCTCCGCGCGGGACAGGGGGCGGCTACACCTTC; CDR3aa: CASSSPPRGTGGGYTF
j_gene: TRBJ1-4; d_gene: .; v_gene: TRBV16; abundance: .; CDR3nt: TGTGCCAGCAGCCAATTCGGGGGGGCCTATGAAAAACTGTTTTTT; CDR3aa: CASSQFGGAYEKLFF
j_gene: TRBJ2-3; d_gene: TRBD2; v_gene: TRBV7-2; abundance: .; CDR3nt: TGTGCCAGCAGCTTACGCTCTAGCGGGACTAGCACAGATACGCAGTATTTT; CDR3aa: CASSLRSSGTSTDTQYF
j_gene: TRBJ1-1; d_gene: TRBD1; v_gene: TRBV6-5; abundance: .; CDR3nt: TGTGCCAGCAGGCGGGGACAGCGAACGTATGAAGCTTTCTTT; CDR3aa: CASRRGQRTYEAFF
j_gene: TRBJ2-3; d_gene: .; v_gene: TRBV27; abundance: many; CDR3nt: TGTGCCAGCGGATGGGCAGATACGCAGTATTTT; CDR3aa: CASGWADTQYF
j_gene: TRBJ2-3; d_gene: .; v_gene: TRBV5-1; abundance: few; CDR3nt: TGCGCCAGCAGCTTGGGGTATTCCAGCCAGGATACGCAGTATTTT; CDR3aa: CASSLGYSSQDTQYF
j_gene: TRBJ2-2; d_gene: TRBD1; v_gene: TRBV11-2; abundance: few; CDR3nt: TGTGCCAGCAGCGTTAACGTATGGGACAGGGGTTCCGGGGAGCTGTTTTTT; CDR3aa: CASSVNVWDRGSGELFF
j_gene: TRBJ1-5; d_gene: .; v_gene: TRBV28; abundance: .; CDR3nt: TGTGCCAGCAGCCTTCAGCAGGGGCGCAATCAGCCCCAGCATTTT; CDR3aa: CASSLQQGRNQPQHF
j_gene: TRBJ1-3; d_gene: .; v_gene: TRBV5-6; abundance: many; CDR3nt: TGTGCCAGCAGCCGGAAGAGCTCTGGAAACACCATATATTTT; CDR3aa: CASSRKSSGNTIYF
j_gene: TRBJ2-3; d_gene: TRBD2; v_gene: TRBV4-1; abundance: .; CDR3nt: TGCGCCAGCAGCCAAATCCAAAGACTAGCGGGGGAAGCTAGCACAGATACGCAGTATTTT; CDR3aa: CASSQIQRLAGEASTDTQYF
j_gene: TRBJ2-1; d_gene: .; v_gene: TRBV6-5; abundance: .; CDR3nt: TGTGCCAGCAGTTCGACGGGTCTTGGGGTAGCATGGCAGTTCTTC; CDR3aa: CASSSTGLGVAWQFF